This record looks at one TCR beta chain sequence and its context. Relative to its sample, this clonotype is medium-sized (0.01 to 0.1%). Its antigen remains undetermined. No quality values exist for individual bases; no much larger clone is one base distant. The time point label, as the study defines it: sample taken at primary tumor resection. Samples were obtained from 70 to 85 patients with early-stage, untreated non-small cell lung cancer from the lung TRACERx cohort. Without any cell sorting, TCR sequencing was performed on whole RNA extracted either from tumor and nontumor lung tissue or from cryopreserved PBMC samples. A patient was chosen for TCR sequencing only when enough RNA was available from at least two tumor regions. Before being selected, tumor and adjacent nontumor lung specimens were reviewed by a lung pathologist. The library was prepared using 5' RACE. Sequencing instrument: NextSeq 500. To allow correction of PCR and sequencing errors, the TCR library protocol tagged every TCR cDNA molecule with a unique molecular identifier. Per the authors' processing: TCR identification, UMI-based error correction and CDR3 extraction were performed with Decombinator tools. TCRs above a frequency of 2 per 1,000, corresponding to the top 1% of the tumor frequency distribution, were defined as expanded. Renyi diversity was calculated using the R vegan package after each repertoire was subsampled 100 times to 5,000 TCRs. CDR3 similarity networks were constructed using string-kernel similarity of amino acid triplets, with links drawn between CDR3s whose pairwise similarity was above 0.82. In TCRdb, the public reads were trimmed at Q25 with fastp and aligned with MiXCR, with productive beta chains retained. Every entry covers one CDR3 protein and lists the most common genes and DNA from its rows. The authors' filters were not applied to this entry. This sample is represented by 8,000 or so distinct CDR3 sequences; 15% to 17% of them were singletons. The biggest ten clones account for approximately 15% of the sample.

V gives up 3 bases and J gives up 1 base, and the segment between their germline ends measures 10 bases. Including cysteine and phenylalanine, the CDR3 has 14 amino acids. Here the CDR3 DNA is all that survives: 42 bases in frame from base 1. CDR1 SGDLS and CDR2 YYNGEE are derived from the germline V gene. The data derive from a study of spatial heterogeneity in lung cancer (dated by TCRdb to about 2019). Study-wide context: Beta-chain transcripts were consistently detected in greater numbers than alpha-chain transcripts, which likely reflected higher beta-chain transcript abundance. TCR repertoire features were related to nonsynonymous mutation counts determined by whole-exome sequencing of tumor tissue. Both alpha and beta chains were TCR-sequenced in around 230 tumor regions, about 64 matched nontumor lung samples and some 56 PBMC samples obtained at surgery. In the raw uncorrected reads, each unique combination of TCR and UMI appeared on average more than ten times. In non-small cell lung cancer, the study made a quantitative comparison of TCR alpha and beta repertoires among multiple tumor regions, matched nontumor lung and blood.

The research as a whole found: Additional single-cell paired TCR alpha and beta sequencing was considered necessary to confirm, at a functional level, the hypothesis that regional TCRs recognize regional mutations.

Material: normal lung tissue next to the tumor, obtained at surgery. The receptor was derived from a male donor with early-stage non-small cell lung cancer. This receptor chain uses TRBV9 and TRBJ1-1; TRBD1 is perhaps the D gene, given 6 matching bases. CDR3 loop: CASSEGVGNTEAFF. The DNA sequence is given as TGTGCCAGCAGCGAGGGGGTCGGGAACACTGAAGCTTTCTTT. With all but the CDR3 taken from the reference TRBV9 and TRBJ1-1 genes, the full variable domain is: DSGVTQTPKHLITATGQRVTLRCSPRSGDLSVYWYQQSLDQGLQFLIQYYNGEERAKGNILERFSAQQFPDLHSELNLSSLELGDSALYFCASSEGVGNTEAFFGQGTRLTVV.